Listed here are 2 T cell receptor beta chains from one sample, sequenced in a study of OX40 agonist ivuxolimab in advanced cancers. The data were produced by immunoSEQ multiplex PCR, yet TCRdb's version contains in-frame clones alone and is incomplete. The sample holds 55,000 to 60,000 clones, about 93% seen once. This specimen was CD4+ or CD8+ T cells sorted from blood, taken in a trial of the OX40 agonist ivuxolimab. All receptors come from an adult with an advanced solid tumor such as melanoma, head and neck, liver or kidney cancer.

This chain uses TRBV11-2 with TRBJ2-7, with TRBD2 matching 13 bases. The germline CDR1 and CDR2 sequences are SGHAT and FQNNGV. The CDR3 is 18 residues long. With V trimmed by 1 base and J by 0 bases, 6 bases remained unmatched. CDR3 residues: CASSLVGTSGALSYEQYF. The CDR3 DNA is TGTGCCAGCAGCTTAGTGGGGACTAGCGGGGCCCTCTCCTACGAGCAGTACTTC.

The chain employs TRBV5-6 and TRBJ2-7; D unresolved. Trimming left V 0 bases short and J 0 bases short, with 7 bases between. Germline CDR1 and CDR2: SGHDT and YYEEEE. CDR3 length: 14 amino acids. CDR3 in DNA: TGTGCCAGCAGCTTGGAAGACCACTCCTACGAGCAGTACTTC. Its translation: CASSLEDHSYEQYF. The full variable domain, in which reference TRBV5-6 and TRBJ2-7 provide the parts outside the CDR3, is DAGVTQSPTHLIKTRGQQVTLRCSPKSGHDTVSWYQQALGQGPQFIFQYYEEEERQRGNFPDRFSGHQFPNYSSELNVNALLLGDSALYLCASSLEDHSYEQYFGPGTRLTVT.